This T cell receptor beta chain was recovered during a study of Graves' ophthalmopathy and Graves' hyperthyroidism. Notes on the study in general: Among thyroid clonotypes expanded above 0.001 frequency, most also appeared in blood.

Pregnancy or lactation, uncontrolled infections and other autoimmune diseases were grounds for excluding patients. This clonotype was detected ten times or more. Its specificity is not known. With 1 base removed from V and 5 bases from J, the gap between germline ends came to 9 bases. CDR3 length equals 13 residues. Germline CDR1 SEHNR, CDR2 FQNEAQ (reference sequence). The sequenced template was RNA, covering the TCR beta CDR3 region. A first-round RT-PCR used HTBI primers, followed by a second-round multiplex PCR. A single record per CDR3 protein comes from TCRdb applying MiXCR to the multiplex PCR reads. The sample gives about 400,000 distinct CDR3 sequences, roughly 18% of which show up once; around 1.6% is in the top ten.

The sequenced material came from peripheral blood. This TCR was sampled from a woman aged 18-35 years with Graves' ophthalmopathy. J is TRBJ2-7 and V is TRBV7-9; no reliable D call. CDR3 region: CASSLVLVDEQYF. The CDR3 region has the DNA TGTGCCAGCAGCTTAGTCCTCGTAGACGAGCAGTACTTC.